This passage covers 21 T cell receptor beta chains from one sample sequenced in a study of blood T cell repertoires in COVID-19. Assay: immunoSEQ multiplex PCR; the TCRdb copy retains only in-frame clones and omits some. The sample holds roughly 250,000 clones, about 79% seen once. The sequenced material came from peripheral blood. The receptors stem from a woman aged 80 or over with acute or convalescent COVID-19.

The J gene is TRBJ2-5, the V gene TRBV18; 8 nucleotides line up with TRBD1. J was trimmed by 5 bases and V by 6 bases; bases with no gene match: 14. This CDR3 has 16 amino acids. Germline V lookup: CDR1 KGHSH, CDR2 LQKENI. The CDR3 protein is CASSPTWTGQEETQYF. In nucleotides, the CDR3 is TGTGCCAGCTCTCCCACATGGACAGGGCAAGAGGAGACCCAGTACTTC.

There are a few counts of this clone. The CDR3 nucleotides are TGTGCCATCAGTGAGGCAGGGATCACCGATACGCAGTATTTT. The encoded protein is CAISEAGITDTQYF. The rearrangement joins TRBV10-3 to TRBJ2-3; D perhaps matches TRBD1 (5 bases). The CDR3 is 14 amino acids. Deletions cut 2 bases from V and 6 bases from J, with 12 bases between. Germline V gene lookup returns CDR1 ENHRY and CDR2 SYGVKD.

CDR3 loop: CAWGDRGAAFF. As DNA, the CDR3 is TGTGCCTGGGGAGACAGGGGAGCAGCTTTCTTT. V and J are TRBV30 and TRBJ1-1; TRBD1 agrees at 8 bases. The CDR3 covers 11 residues. V trimming: 5 bases; J trimming: 10 bases; junction bases outside the gene matches: 6. Looked up from germline, CDR1 is GTSNPN and CDR2 is SVGIG (reference sequence).

The rearrangement links TRBV7-9 to TRBJ2-7; D gene ambiguous. The CDR3 consists of 11 residues. V lost 5 bases to trimming and J lost 4 bases, with 6 bases between them. Germline CDR1 is SEHNR and CDR2 is FQNEAQ (reference sequence). The CDR3 protein is CASSPLYEQYF. CDR3 coding DNA: TGTGCCAGCAGCCCTCTTTACGAGCAGTACTTC.

This clone was found a few times. The V and J genes are TRBV18 and TRBJ1-5; 8 bases line up with TRBD1. V lost 5 bases, J lost 0 bases, and 3 bases stayed unmatched. Germline-derived CDR1 and CDR2 are KGHSH and LQKENI. The CDR3 is 15 amino acids. CDR3 amino acids: CASSTTGDSNQPQHF. In DNA, the CDR3 is TGTGCCAGCTCAACGACAGGGGATAGCAATCAGCCCCAGCATTTT.

The chain carries TRBV28 and TRBJ1-1; the D is unclear. This CDR3 is built from 17 residues. The germline V and J ends were trimmed by 3 bases and 1 base, with 18 bases remaining between them. The germline V gene has CDR1 MDHEN and CDR2 SYDVKM. This chain's CDR3 is CASSLGQWRLGNTEAFF. CDR3 nucleotide sequence: TGTGCCAGCAGTTTGGGTCAGTGGAGGTTAGGGAACACTGAAGCTTTCTTT.

Regarding this clone: Sequence at one end of the junction differs from germline and may be a read error. The rearrangement links TRBV5-1 to TRBJ2-4; 9 bases match TRBD1. The germline CDR1 and CDR2 sequences are SGHRS and YFSETQ. The length of the CDR3 is 17 residues. CDR3 in DNA: TGCGCCAGCAGCTTGGCCGGGACAGGGACCGCCAGAAACATTCAGTACTTC. As protein: CASSLAGTGTARNIQYF. The whole variable domain, filled in from reference TRBV5-1 and TRBJ2-4, reads KAGVTQTPRYLIKTRGQQVTLSCSPISGHRSVSWYQQTPGQGLQFLFEYFSETQRNKGNFPGRFSGRQFSNSRSEMNVSTLELGDSALYLCASSLAGTGTARNIQYFGAGTRLSVL.

The chain combines TRBV6-5 with TRBJ2-1, with 14 bases aligning to TRBD2. This CDR3 is 15 amino acids long. V shed 6 bases and J 7 bases; nucleotides not matched to a gene: 5. Germline CDR1 MNHEY, CDR2 SVGAGI. The CDR3 loop is CASRPGLAGGNEQFF. The CDR3 DNA follows: TGTGCCAGCAGGCCCGGACTAGCGGGGGGAAATGAGCAGTTCTTC.

The J gene is TRBJ2-7, the V gene TRBV6-5, with D perhaps TRBD1 (7 bases). The V gene's germline CDR1 is MNHEY and CDR2 SVGAGI. The CDR3 has 14 amino acids. With 5 bases removed from V and 4 bases from J, the gap between germline ends came to 15 bases. The CDR3 DNA follows: TGTGCCAGCAGTCCAGGGGGGAGTATATACGAGCAGTACTTC. It encodes CASSPGGSIYEQYF.

J is TRBJ2-1 and V is TRBV2; 12 bases align to TRBD2. This CDR3 region has 16 residues. In germline, CDR1 is SNHLY, CDR2 FYNNEI. V was clipped by 5 bases and J by 4 bases; unmatched bases: 6. The CDR3 nucleotides are TGTGCCAGCAGTTGGCTAGCGGGGGGGATATACAATGAGCAGTTCTTC. The encoded protein is CASSWLAGGIYNEQFF.

The rearrangement uses TRBV3-1 (or the pseudogene TRBV3-2) and TRBJ1-1; D possibly corresponds to TRBD1 (5 bases). Germline loops: CDR1 LGHDT, CDR2 YNNKEL (reference sequence). The CDR3 is made up of 15 amino acids. Trimming removed 3 bases from V and 0 bases from J, with 11 bases in between. The CDR3 coding sequence is TGTGCCAGCAGCCAGGAGACAGTACTGAACACTGAAGCTTTCTTT. As protein: CASSQETVLNTEAFF.

This CDR3 reads CASRGWGDTGELFF. The CDR3 bases are TGTGCCAGTAGAGGTTGGGGGGACACCGGGGAGCTGTTTTTT. The chain carries TRBV19 and TRBJ2-2, with D tentatively TRBD2 (6 bases). The CDR3 consists of 14 residues. Trimming took off 6 bases at V and 3 bases at J, with 11 bases between the two ends. CDR1 LNHDA and CDR2 SQIVND come from the germline V gene (reference sequence).

The CDR3 DNA reads as TGTGCCAGCAGCTGGGGATATCGAACAGGGAATCCCGGGGAGCTGTTTTTT. It specifies CASSWGYRTGNPGELFF. The rearrangement joins TRBV5-4 to TRBJ2-2; possible D gene TRBD1, 6 bases. Trimming left V 3 bases short and J 6 bases short, with 21 bases between. The CDR3 runs 17 residues. Germline assignment: CDR1 SGHNT and CDR2 YYREEE (reference sequence).

The chain is built from TRBV5-1 and TRBJ2-3; 7 nucleotides line up with TRBD2. The CDR3 is 15 amino acids. V shed 3 bases, J shed 6 bases, and the junction held 10 bases outside the gene matches. Germline values: CDR1 SGHRS, CDR2 YFSETQ. The CDR3 nucleotides are TGCGCCAGCAGCTCGGGGGGTTCGGCCGGTGATACGCAGTATTTT. Protein product: CASSSGGSAGDTQYF.

The chain joins TRBV28 to TRBJ1-1; no reliable D call. Trimming took off 6 bases at V and 0 bases at J, with 8 bases between the two ends. This CDR3 is 13 amino acids long. Germline loops: CDR1 MDHEN, CDR2 SYDVKM. The CDR3 bases are TGTGCCAGCAGCCCCGACTTGAACACTGAAGCTTTCTTT. Protein: CASSPDLNTEAFF.

V gene TRBV7-9 combines with J gene TRBJ2-1, with TRBD2 as a possible D gene (5 bases). Deletions cut 5 bases from V and 6 bases from J, with 20 bases between. This CDR3 comprises 16 residues. Germline CDR1 reads SEHNR; CDR2 reads FQNEAQ (reference sequence). The CDR3 reads CASSPPDVQRGNEQFF. CDR3 coding DNA: TGTGCCAGCAGCCCCCCCGACGTACAACGGGGCAATGAGCAGTTCTTC.

The sample holds a few counts of this clone. The J gene is TRBJ1-1, the V gene TRBV28; D unclear. Per germline, CDR1 MDHEN and CDR2 SYDVKM. The V and J ends lost 3 bases and 1 base respectively, with 12 bases between them. The CDR3 runs to 15 residues. The CDR3 DNA reads TGTGCCAGCAGTTTTGGGAGGACGGGGAACACTGAAGCTTTCTTT. Its protein is CASSFGRTGNTEAFF. The whole variable domain, remainder taken from reference TRBV28 and TRBJ1-1, is DVKVTQSSRYLVKRTGEKVFLECVQDMDHENMFWYRQDPGLGLRLIYFSYDVKMKEKGDIPEGYSVSREKKERFSLILESASTNQTSMYLCASSFGRTGNTEAFFGQGTRLTVV.

The chain couples TRBV6-5 to TRBJ2-7; the match to TRBD1 covers 8 bases. The CDR3 is 13 residues long. The junction had 7 bases not matched to a gene; V was cut back by 6 bases and J by 6 bases. Looked up from germline, CDR1 is MNHEY and CDR2 is SVGAGI. The CDR3 bases are TGTGCCAGCAGAAAGGACAGGGCGGCCGAGCAGTACTTC. It is translated as CASRKDRAAEQYF.

The V and J genes are TRBV30 and TRBJ1-2; D is uncertain. CDR1 is GTSNPN and CDR2 is SVGIG in the germline V gene (reference sequence). Trimming took off 7 bases at V and 1 base at J, with 10 bases between the two ends. This CDR3 is 12 amino acids long. The CDR3 loop is CAYGNNNYGYTF. The CDR3 nucleotides are TGTGCCTACGGGAACAATAACTATGGCTACACCTTC.

The rearrangement joins TRBV7-2 to TRBJ1-5; D remains ambiguous. The CDR3 runs to 14 residues. Germline V CDR1 and CDR2: SGHTA, FQGNSA. The germline V and J ends were trimmed by 5 bases and 0 bases, with 8 bases remaining between them. The CDR3 region is CASSPLSSNQPQHF. The CDR3 DNA reads as TGTGCCAGCAGCCCACTATCTAGCAATCAGCCCCAGCATTTT.

V is TRBV4-1 and J is TRBJ1-4, with 7 bases lining up with TRBD1. With 4 bases clipped from V and 13 bases from J, the junction kept 12 bases outside the gene matches. CDR3 length: 14 amino acids. CDR1 MGHRA and CDR2 YSYEKL come from the germline V gene. The CDR3, as DNA: TGCGCCAGCAGCCCAATCGCAGGGGGGAGAGGACTGTTTTTT. Protein: CASSPIAGGRGLFF.